These 14 T cell receptor beta chains were all obtained from the same sample, sequenced in a study of cytomegalovirus exposure and HLA in healthy donors. Vbeta (60) and Jbeta (13) primers were used in the PCR. The repertoire was sequenced with immunoSEQ multiplex PCR; TCRdb's copy has only in-frame clones and lacks some. The sample carries under 200,000 clones, 80% to 90% recorded once. The sequenced sample was PBMCs. These receptors all come from a woman under 30 in good health and CMV-seronegative.

The chain has TRBV7-9 and TRBJ1-2; TRBD1 matches 10 bases. CDR3 length: 14 residues. Trimming took 5 bases from V and 8 from J; bases not matched to a gene: 8. Germline V gene lookup returns CDR1 SEHNR and CDR2 FQNEAQ (reference sequence). Here the CDR3 DNA reads TGTGCCAGCAGCAGGCCCCGGGACAGGGGAGGCTACACCTTC. Its translation: CASSRPRDRGGYTF.

The rearrangement uses TRBV27 and TRBJ2-1, with TRBD2 identical over 11 bases. This CDR3 region has 16 residues. Losses at the gene ends were 7 bases for V and 5 bases for J; bases not matched to a gene: 10. Germline CDR1 is MNHEY and CDR2 is SMNVEV (reference sequence). The DNA for the CDR3 is TGTGCCAGCACCGACGTCCCGGGACTAGCGGACAATGAGCAGTTCTTC. Translation gives CASTDVPGLADNEQFF.

This chain connects TRBV19 to TRBJ2-7; a weak D match, TRBD1 (6 bases). Germline V gene sequence: CDR1 LNHDA, CDR2 SQIVND (reference sequence). There are 15 residues in the CDR3. V was trimmed by 3 bases and J by 1 base, leaving 13 bases between them. This CDR3 reads CASSIAAGESYEQYF. CDR3 DNA sequence: TGTGCCAGTAGTATCGCTGCAGGGGAATCCTACGAGCAGTACTTC.

The chain is built from TRBV5-1 and TRBJ2-5, with 12 bases lining up with TRBD2. V lost 3 bases to trimming and J lost 2 bases; unmatched junction nucleotides: 5. CDR1 is SGHRS and CDR2 is YFSETQ in the germline V gene. This CDR3 is built from 16 residues. The CDR3 region is CASSSGLAGTQETQYF. The CDR3 DNA follows: TGCGCCAGCAGCTCCGGACTAGCGGGGACACAAGAGACCCAGTACTTC.

V and J are TRBV6-6 and TRBJ2-7; the match to TRBD1 covers 9 bases. Germline V lookup: CDR1 MNHNY, CDR2 SVGAGI (reference sequence). After removal of 0 bases from V and 4 bases from J, the junction contained 4 bases not matched to a gene. The CDR3 runs 15 residues. CDR3 region: CASSYSPGQGYEQYF. In nucleotides, the CDR3 is TGTGCCAGCAGTTACTCTCCGGGACAGGGATACGAGCAGTACTTC.

This clone was counted only a few times. The chain joins TRBV6-5 to TRBJ2-3; 8 bases map to TRBD1. The germline V gene encodes CDR1 MNHEY and CDR2 SVGAGI. After removal of 6 bases from V and 2 bases from J, the junction contained 4 bases not matched to a gene. The CDR3 runs 14 residues. The CDR3 DNA sequence: TGTGCCAGCAGGGGGGGACAGGACACAGATACGCAGTATTTT. It translates to CASRGGQDTDTQYF.

This clone was observed a handful of times. This rearrangement joins TRBV4-2 to TRBJ2-7; D unresolved. The germline V and J ends were trimmed by 0 bases and 0 bases, with 12 bases remaining between them. CDR1 is LGHNA, CDR2 YNFKEQ, per germline. CDR3 length: 16 amino acids. For the CDR3, the DNA is TGTGCCAGCAGCCAAGAGGAGAGCCTGAGCTCCTACGAGCAGTACTTC. This sequence encodes CASSQEESLSSYEQYF.

This chain uses TRBV27 with TRBJ1-5; D uncertain. The germline CDR1 and CDR2 sequences are MNHEY and SMNVEV (reference sequence). V was trimmed by 1 base and J by 3 bases, leaving 13 bases between them. The length of the CDR3 is 16 residues. The CDR3 coding sequence is TGTGCCAGCAGTTTATGGAGTAACCACCCCAATCAGCCCCAGCATTTT. It is translated as CASSLWSNHPNQPQHF.

This clone has only one observation. This rearrangement joins TRBV30 to TRBJ2-7; D is unclear. From germline, CDR1 is GTSNPN and CDR2 SVGIG (reference sequence). The CDR3 length is 11 residues. The V end was cut by 5 bases, the J end by 7 bases, with 12 bases between. CDR3 loop: CAWGLLSEQYF. The CDR3 coding sequence is TGTGCCTGGGGCTTACTATCGGAGCAGTACTTC. Combining the CDR3 with reference TRBV30 and TRBJ2-7 gives the whole variable domain SQTIHQWPATLVQPVGSPLSLECTVEGTSNPNLYWYRQAAGRGLQLLFYSVGIGQISSEVPQNLSASRPQDRQFILSSKKLLLSDSGFYLCAWGLLSEQYFGPGTRLTVT.

This clone was observed once. This chain links TRBV27 with TRBJ2-3, with D unclear. V was clipped by 6 bases and J by 8 bases, with 15 bases between them. Germline V gives CDR1 MNHEY, CDR2 SMNVEV (reference sequence). This CDR3 contains 13 residues. The chain's CDR3 is CASRVHLSGTQYF. CDR3 coding DNA: TGTGCCAGCAGAGTCCACCTTAGTGGTACGCAGTATTTT.

Comments on this clone: This sample includes further DNA sequences coding for the same CDR3. This chain links TRBV9 with TRBJ2-7; maybe TRBD2 (5 bases). Germline CDR1 reads SGDLS; CDR2 reads YYNGEE. The CDR3 totals 15 residues. Trimming removed 2 bases at V and 0 bases at J, with 12 bases between. CDR3 DNA sequence: TGTGCCAGCAGCGTTGGTCCGGGAATCTCCTACGAGCAGTACTTC. It yields the protein CASSVGPGISYEQYF.

Only one count was recorded for this clone. The chain combines TRBV2 with TRBJ2-3; 13 bases agree with TRBD2. This CDR3 spans 19 amino acids. Germline V gene lookup returns CDR1 SNHLY and CDR2 FYNNEI. Trimming took 1 base from V and 5 from J; bases not matched to a gene: 12. The CDR3 nucleotides are TGTGCCAGCAGTGAAGATGGTTTTACTAGCGGGGGGGCGGGAGATACGCAGTATTTT. Amino acid sequence: CASSEDGFTSGGAGDTQYF.

This clone came up a few times. The CDR3 region has the DNA TGTGCCAGCAGTGAATATTGGCAGGGCGATAGCTACGAGCAGTACTTC. Translating it yields CASSEYWQGDSYEQYF. The chain employs TRBV25-1 and TRBJ2-7, with a tentative D call TRBD1 (5 bases). The CDR3 has 16 residues. CDR1 MGHDK and CDR2 SYGVNS come from the germline V gene. V was cut by 0 bases and J by 3 bases, with 15 bases left in between.

The genes are TRBV5-4 and TRBJ1-6, with D possibly being TRBD1 (6 bases). Trimming removed 4 bases at V and 5 bases at J, with 16 bases between. The CDR3 has 16 amino acids. Germline values: CDR1 SGHNT, CDR2 YYREEE (reference sequence). The chain's CDR3 is CASSGAWGRDNSPLHF. The CDR3 coding sequence is TGTGCCAGCAGCGGGGCGTGGGGGCGGGATAATTCACCCCTCCACTTT.